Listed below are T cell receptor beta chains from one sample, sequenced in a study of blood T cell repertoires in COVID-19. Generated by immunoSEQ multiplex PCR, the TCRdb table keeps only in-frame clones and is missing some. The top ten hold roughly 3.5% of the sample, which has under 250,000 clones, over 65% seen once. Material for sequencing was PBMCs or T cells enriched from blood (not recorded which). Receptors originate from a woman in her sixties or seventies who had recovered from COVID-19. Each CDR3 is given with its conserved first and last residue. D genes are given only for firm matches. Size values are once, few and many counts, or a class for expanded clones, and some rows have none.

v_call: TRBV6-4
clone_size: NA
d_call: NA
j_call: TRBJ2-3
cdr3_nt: TGTGCCAGCAGTGATCGGCCGGGAGATACGCAGTATTTT
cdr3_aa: CASSDRPGDTQYF

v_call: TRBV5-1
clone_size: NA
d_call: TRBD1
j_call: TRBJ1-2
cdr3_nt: TGCGCCAGCAGCGACGGGACAGCTAACTATGGCTACACCTTC
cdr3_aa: CASSDGTANYGYTF

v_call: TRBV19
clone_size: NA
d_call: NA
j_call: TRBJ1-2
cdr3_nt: TGTGCCAGTAGTGTTCGGGCGGAGGCGTTTTTCGGAGGCTACACCTTC
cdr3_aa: CASSVRAEAFFGGYTF

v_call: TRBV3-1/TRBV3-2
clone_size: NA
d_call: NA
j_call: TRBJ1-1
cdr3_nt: TGTGCCAGCAGCCAAGCCGCCTTAGGGGGCACTGAAGCTTTCTTT
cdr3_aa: CASSQAALGGTEAFF

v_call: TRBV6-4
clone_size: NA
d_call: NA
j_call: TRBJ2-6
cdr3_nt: TGTGCCAGCGCACAGGCACCTGGGGCCAACGTCCTGACTTTC
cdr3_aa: CASAQAPGANVLTF

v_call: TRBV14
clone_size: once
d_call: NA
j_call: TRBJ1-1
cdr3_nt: TGTGCCAGCAGCCATAAGACAGGCTTCATGAACACTGAAGCTTTCTTT
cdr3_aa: CASSHKTGFMNTEAFF

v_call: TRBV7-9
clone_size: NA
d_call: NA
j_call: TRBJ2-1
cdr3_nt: TGTGCCAGCAGCTCTAGCTCGACGAGCTCCTACAATGAGCAGTTCTTC
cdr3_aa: CASSSSSTSSYNEQFF

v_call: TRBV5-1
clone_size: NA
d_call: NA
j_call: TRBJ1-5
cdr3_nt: TGCGCCAGCAGCGATGAAGCAACAGCCAGGGTCCCACCAGGAGATCAGCCCCAGCATTTT
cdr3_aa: CASSDEATARVPPGDQPQHF

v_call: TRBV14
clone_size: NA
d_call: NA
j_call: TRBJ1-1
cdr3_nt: TGTGCCAGCAGCACCCGACAGATCATGAACACTGAAGCTTTCTTT
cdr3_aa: CASSTRQIMNTEAFF

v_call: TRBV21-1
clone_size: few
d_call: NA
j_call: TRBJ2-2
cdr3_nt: TGTGCCAGCAGCAAAGCTGAACCGGGACAGGAATGCACCGGGGAGCTGTTTTTT
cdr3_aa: CASSKAEPGQECTGELFF

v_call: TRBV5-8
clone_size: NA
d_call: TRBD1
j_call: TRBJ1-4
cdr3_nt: TGTGCCAGCAGCTTGAATACAGGGGTGACAACTAATGAAAAACTGTTTTTT
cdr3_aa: CASSLNTGVTTNEKLFF

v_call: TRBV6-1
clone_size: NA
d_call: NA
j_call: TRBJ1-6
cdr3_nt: TGTGCCAGCAGTGAAGGTTGGCTTCATAATTCACCCCTCCACTTT
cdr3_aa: CASSEGWLHNSPLHF

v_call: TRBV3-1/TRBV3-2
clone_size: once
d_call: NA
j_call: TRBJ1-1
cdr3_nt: TGTGCCAGCAGCCAAGATCGGCAGGGAGGTGGTTGGACTGAAGCTTTCTTT
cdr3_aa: CASSQDRQGGGWTEAFF

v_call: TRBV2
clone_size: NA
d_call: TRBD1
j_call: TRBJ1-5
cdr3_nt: TGTGCCAGCAGTGAACAGGGGGCCGTAGAGCCCCAGCATTTT
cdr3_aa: CASSEQGAVEPQHF

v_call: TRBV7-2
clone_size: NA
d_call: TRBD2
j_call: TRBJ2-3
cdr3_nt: TGTGCCAGCAGCTCCCGCGGGGGGCGGGTAGTTGATACGCAGTATTTT
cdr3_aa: CASSSRGGRVVDTQYF

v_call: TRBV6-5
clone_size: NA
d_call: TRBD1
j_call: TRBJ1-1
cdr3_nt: TGTGCCAGCAGTTCAACAGGGGTGAGGAACACTGAAGCTTTCTTT
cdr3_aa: CASSSTGVRNTEAFF

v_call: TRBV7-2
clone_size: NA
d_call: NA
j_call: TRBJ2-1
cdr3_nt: TGTGCCAGCAGCGCCGCAAGGAGCAGCCATGAGCAGTTCTTC
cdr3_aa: CASSAARSSHEQFF

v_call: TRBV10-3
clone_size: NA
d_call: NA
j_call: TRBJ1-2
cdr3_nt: TGTGCCATCAGTGAGTCCGTGGGGCAGAACTATGGCTACACCTTC
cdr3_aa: CAISESVGQNYGYTF

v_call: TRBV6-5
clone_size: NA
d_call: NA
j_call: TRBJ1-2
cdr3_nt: TGTGCCAGCAGTTCAGGGTTTAGCTATGGCTACACCTTC
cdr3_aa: CASSSGFSYGYTF

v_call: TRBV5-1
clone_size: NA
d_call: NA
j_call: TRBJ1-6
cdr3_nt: TGCGCCAGCAGCTTAAGGCAGGGTAATTCACCCCTCCACTTT
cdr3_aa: CASSLRQGNSPLHF

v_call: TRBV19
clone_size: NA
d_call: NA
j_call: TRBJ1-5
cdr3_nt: TGTGCCAGTAGTATTGGTAGGGGGAGCAATCAGCCCCAGCATTTT
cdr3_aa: CASSIGRGSNQPQHF

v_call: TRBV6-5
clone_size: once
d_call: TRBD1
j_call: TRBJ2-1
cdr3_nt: TGTGCCAGCAGATTCGACAGGGGTTCCTACAATGAGCAGTTCTTC
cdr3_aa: CASRFDRGSYNEQFF

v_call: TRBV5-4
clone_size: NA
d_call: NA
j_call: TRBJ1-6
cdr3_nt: TGTGCCAGCAGCCATGGGCAGACTAATTCACCCCTCCACTTT
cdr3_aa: CASSHGQTNSPLHF

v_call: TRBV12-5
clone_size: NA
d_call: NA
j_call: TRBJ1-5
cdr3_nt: TGTGCTAGTGGTTCGATACCAGGACTGGATAGGAGCAATCAGCCCCAGCATTTT
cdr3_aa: CASGSIPGLDRSNQPQHF

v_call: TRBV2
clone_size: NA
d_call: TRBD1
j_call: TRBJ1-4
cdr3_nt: TGTGCCAGCAATGACGGACAGGGGCGGAATGAAAAACTGTTTTTT
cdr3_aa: CASNDGQGRNEKLFF

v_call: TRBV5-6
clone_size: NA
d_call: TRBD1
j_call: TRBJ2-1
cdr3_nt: TGTGCCAGCAGCTTGATACAGGGGCCCTACAATGAGCAGTTCTTC
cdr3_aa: CASSLIQGPYNEQFF